The 27 T cell receptor beta chains below were found in one sample sequenced in a study of T cells in localized non-small cell lung cancer. The protocol was immunoSEQ multiplex PCR, while the TCRdb copy is restricted to in-frame clones and leaves out a portion. The sample has about 45,000 clones, approximately 81% seen once. The specimen comprised peripheral blood mononuclear cells, sampled before any cancer treatment. These receptor sequences come from a man between 40 and 75 years old with stage III lung adenocarcinoma.

Remarks on this clone: A single base separates this from a much larger clone, so it may be a read error. The genes are TRBV5-4 and TRBJ2-5; D ambiguous. Germline assignment: CDR1 SGHNT and CDR2 YYREEE (reference sequence). Trimming shortened V by 3 bases and J by 1 base, and 10 bases separated the two germline ends. The CDR3 is 14 residues long. The CDR3 nucleotides read TGTGCCAGCAGCTCCCAGTCTACCCAAGAGACCCAGTACTTC. This translates into CASSSQSTQETQYF.

V usage is TRBV27 and J usage is TRBJ2-1; 8 bases are shared with TRBD1. CDR1 is MNHEY and CDR2 is SMNVEV in the germline V gene (reference sequence). This CDR3 spans 17 amino acids. V lost 4 bases to trimming and J lost 0 bases; unmatched junction nucleotides: 8. CDR3 region: CASSSLPGGYSYNEQFF. CDR3 sequence (DNA): TGTGCCAGCAGTTCCCTCCCAGGGGGCTACTCCTACAATGAGCAGTTCTTC.

In DNA, the CDR3 is TGCAGCGTTCAACGACAGGGCTCCTACGAGCAGTACTTC. Translation gives CSVQRQGSYEQYF. The rearrangement joins TRBV29-1 to TRBJ2-7, with TRBD1 identical over 7 bases. This CDR3 spans 13 amino acids. Germline V gene lookup returns CDR1 SQVTM and CDR2 ANQGSEA. Trimming took 5 bases from V and 0 from J; bases not matched to a gene: 4.

This rearrangement joins TRBV7-6 to TRBJ1-6, with no clear D. The V and J ends lost 1 base and 7 bases respectively, with 8 bases between them. Germline V gives CDR1 SGHVS, CDR2 FNYEAQ. The CDR3 runs 14 residues. The CDR3 sequence: CASSLGGFNSPLHF. In DNA, the CDR3 is TGTGCCAGCAGCTTAGGAGGGTTCAATTCACCCCTCCACTTT. The full variable domain, in which reference TRBV7-6 and TRBJ1-6 provide the parts outside the CDR3, is GAGVSQSPRYKVTKRGQDVALRCDPISGHVSLYWYRQALGQGPEFLTYFNYEAQQDKSGLPNDRFSAERPEGSISTLTIQRTEQRDSAMYRCASSLGGFNSPLHFGNGTRLTVT.

The chain is built from TRBV23-1 and TRBJ2-7; 7 nucleotides align to TRBD1. TRBV23-1 is labeled an ORF, and its function is uncertain. The CDR3 has 15 residues. Unmatched junction bases numbered 9, after V lost 4 bases and J lost 3 bases. The CDR3 DNA is TGCGCCAGCAGTCGGCCCGACAGGGTGTTCTACGAGCAGTACTTC. Translating it yields CASSRPDRVFYEQYF.

The DNA of the CDR3 is TGTGCCAGTAGTGGAAGCGGGCGTCTCCTCGGGGAGACCCAGTACTTC. It translates to CASSGSGRLLGETQYF. The genes are TRBV19 and TRBJ2-5; possible D gene TRBD2, 6 bases. Trimming removed 5 bases at V and 5 bases at J, with 21 bases between. Germline CDR1 reads LNHDA; CDR2 reads SQIVND (reference sequence). The CDR3 covers 16 residues. The variable domain in full, completed from reference TRBV19 and TRBJ2-5, reads DGGITQSPKYLFRKEGQNVTLSCEQNLNHDAMYWYRQDPGQGLRLIYYSQIVNDFQKGDIAEGYSVSREKKESFPLTVTSAQKNPTAFYLCASSGSGRLLGETQYFGPGTRLLVL.

This rearrangement joins TRBV5-1 to TRBJ2-7; TRBD2 agrees at 7 bases. Germline V gene lookup returns CDR1 SGHRS and CDR2 YFSETQ. The J segment lost 2 bases and the V segment lost 1 base, leaving 3 bases of the junction unmatched. The CDR3 has 14 residues. The CDR3 protein is CASSLSGAAYEQYF. The CDR3 nucleotides are TGCGCCAGCAGCTTGAGCGGGGCAGCCTACGAGCAGTACTTC.

This chain joins TRBV11-1 and TRBJ2-7, with D hard to call. The CDR3 loop spans 15 amino acids. Germline lookup yields CDR1 SGHAT and CDR2 FQDESV (reference sequence). Trimming took 1 base from V and 4 from J, leaving 14 bases between them. CDR3 bases: TGTGCCAGCAGCTTAGGATCCGGGTATGCATACGAGCAGTACTTC. It is translated as CASSLGSGYAYEQYF. The full variable domain, in which reference TRBV11-1 and TRBJ2-7 provide the parts outside the CDR3, is EAEVAQSPRYKITEKSQAVAFWCDPISGHATLYWYRQILGQGPELLVQFQDESVVDDSQLPKDRFSAERLKGVDSTLKIQPAELGDSAMYLCASSLGSGYAYEQYFGPGTRLTVT.

The chain links TRBV14 to TRBJ2-7; D is possibly TRBD1 (6 bases). Trimming removed 5 bases at V and 5 bases at J, with 16 bases between. The germline V gene has CDR1 SGHDN and CDR2 FVKESK. The CDR3 runs to 14 residues. This chain's CDR3 is CASSGWARGDEQYF. The CDR3 DNA reads TGTGCCAGCAGCGGTTGGGCCAGGGGTGACGAGCAGTACTTC.

The J gene is TRBJ1-1, the V gene TRBV7-3, with 8 positions matching TRBD1. Germline CDR1 and CDR2: SGHTA and FQGTGA. V lost 4 bases and J lost 4; bases outside the gene matches: 11. The CDR3 covers 16 residues. CDR3 amino acids: CASSSRGLVTGTEAFF. The CDR3 region has the DNA TGTGCCAGCAGCTCCAGGGGGCTTGTAACAGGCACTGAAGCTTTCTTT.

The rearrangement links TRBV18 to TRBJ2-5, with D possibly being TRBD1 or TRBD2 (6 bases each). CDR1 is KGHSH, CDR2 LQKENI, per germline. Trimming removed 0 bases from V and 5 bases from J, with 13 bases in between. The CDR3 is 15 residues long. The CDR3 protein is CASSPPDGGGETQYF. The CDR3 DNA sequence: TGTGCCAGCTCACCACCGGACGGAGGGGGGGAGACCCAGTACTTC. Using reference TRBV18 and TRBJ2-5 for the parts outside the CDR3, the full variable domain is NAGVMQNPRHLVRRRGQEARLRCSPMKGHSHVYWYRQLPEEGLKFMVYLQKENIIDESGMPKERFSAEFPKEGPSILRIQQVVRGDSAAYFCASSPPDGGGETQYFGPGTRLLVL.

The genes are TRBV5-4 and TRBJ2-2, with 10 bases aligning to TRBD1. V lost 0 bases and J lost 0; bases outside the gene matches: 2. The CDR3 length is 17 residues. Germline V CDR1 and CDR2: SGHNT, YYREEE (reference sequence). This chain's CDR3 is CASSLGQGAPNTGELFF. CDR3 nucleotides: TGTGCCAGCAGCTTGGGACAGGGGGCTCCGAACACCGGGGAGCTGTTTTTT.

The J gene is TRBJ2-2, the V gene TRBV2; the D gene is possibly TRBD1 (6 bases). The length of the CDR3 is 12 residues. Deletions cut 7 bases from V and 5 bases from J, with 8 bases between. Germline CDR1 reads SNHLY; CDR2 reads FYNNEI. CDR3 amino acids: CASNTGTGELFF. DNA of the CDR3: TGTGCCAGCAATACAGGGACCGGGGAGCTGTTTTTT.

The chain combines TRBV5-6 with TRBJ1-3; D remains unclear. CDR3 size: 13 residues. The ends were cut back, 0 bases at V and 4 bases at J, with 5 bases in the middle. From germline, CDR1 is SGHDT and CDR2 YYEEEE. The CDR3 here is CASSLAQGNTIYF. The CDR3 nucleotides are TGTGCCAGCAGCTTGGCGCAGGGAAACACCATATATTTT. Full variable domain (missing parts from reference TRBV5-6 and TRBJ1-3): DAGVTQSPTHLIKTRGQQVTLRCSPKSGHDTVSWYQQALGQGPQFIFQYYEEEERQRGNFPDRFSGHQFPNYSSELNVNALLLGDSALYLCASSLAQGNTIYFGEGSWLTVV.

The chain carries TRBV19 and TRBJ1-2; perhaps TRBD1 as D (5 bases). The length of the CDR3 is 13 residues. Trimming pared 8 bases from V and 4 bases from J, leaving 14 bases between. Germline CDR1 reads LNHDA; CDR2 reads SQIVND (reference sequence). CDR3 sequence reads: CASGGGKRYGYTF. The CDR3 DNA is TGTGCCAGTGGCGGGGGGAAACGCTATGGCTACACCTTC.

The rearrangement links TRBV30 to TRBJ2-7; 8 bases fit TRBD2. V gave up 3 bases and J gave up 2 bases; unmatched junction bases: 6. The CDR3 runs to 14 residues. CDR1 GTSNPN and CDR2 SVGIG come from the germline V gene (reference sequence). CDR3: CAWSGGLVTYEQYF. In DNA, the CDR3 is TGTGCCTGGAGCGGGGGACTAGTGACCTACGAGCAGTACTTC.

This sequence joins TRBV10-3 and TRBJ1-1, with D uncertain. Germline assignment: CDR1 ENHRY and CDR2 SYGVKD. The CDR3 loop spans 14 amino acids. V was trimmed by 6 bases and J by 0 bases, leaving 11 bases between them. CDR3 region: CAISEGGLNTEAFF. The DNA for the CDR3 is TGTGCCATCAGCGAGGGAGGGCTGAACACTGAAGCTTTCTTT.

The rearrangement links TRBV4-2 to TRBJ2-7; no reliable D call. Germline values: CDR1 LGHNA, CDR2 YNFKEQ. The CDR3 is 17 amino acids. The ends were cut back, 0 bases at V and 5 bases at J, with 20 bases in the middle. CDR3 DNA sequence: TGTGCCAGCAGCCAAGATGGTTCCGGGCGGCCCGCGGACGAGCAGTACTTC. Translating it yields CASSQDGSGRPADEQYF.

The J gene is TRBJ2-3, the V gene TRBV5-1; 7 bases line up with TRBD2. Germline V gives CDR1 SGHRS, CDR2 YFSETQ. The CDR3 runs to 16 residues. V was pared by 4 bases and J by 3 bases, with 11 bases of the junction left unmatched. This chain's CDR3 is CASSLGGGGRTDTQYF. CDR3 bases: TGCGCCAGCAGCCTGGGTGGCGGGGGAAGGACAGATACGCAGTATTTT.

V is TRBV10-1 and J is TRBJ2-3, with D possibly being TRBD1 (7 bases). The CDR3 is made up of 13 amino acids. In germline, CDR1 is WNHNN, CDR2 SYGVQD (reference sequence). V gave up 10 bases and J gave up 6 bases, with 17 bases separating them. CDR3: CATRGVSMDTQYF. CDR3 in DNA: TGCGCCACCAGGGGGGTTTCGATGGATACGCAGTATTTT.

The V and J genes are TRBV5-1 and TRBJ1-1, with 7 bases identical to TRBD1. V was pared by 4 bases and J by 7 bases, with 22 bases of the junction left unmatched. The CDR3 has 18 residues. The V gene's germline CDR1 is SGHRS and CDR2 YFSETQ. CDR3 region: CASSPEGNRTGRTDEAFF. The CDR3 DNA reads as TGCGCCAGCAGCCCCGAGGGGAATAGGACAGGCAGGACCGATGAAGCTTTCTTT.

The V and J genes are TRBV5-1 and TRBJ2-3; D is unresolved. Germline loops: CDR1 SGHRS, CDR2 YFSETQ. V dropped 0 bases and J dropped 5 bases, with 7 bases sitting between them. The CDR3 has 13 amino acids. The CDR3 nucleotides are TGCGCCAGCAGCTTGGTAAGACGAGATACGCAGTATTTT. Its translation is CASSLVRRDTQYF.

V usage is TRBV5-4 and J usage is TRBJ1-2; D possibly corresponds to TRBD1 (5 bases). Germline V gene sequence: CDR1 SGHNT, CDR2 YYREEE (reference sequence). The CDR3 is made up of 13 amino acids. Trimming removed 0 bases from V and 8 bases from J, with 11 bases in between. The chain's CDR3 is CASSLDRLGGYTF. CDR3 DNA: TGTGCCAGCAGCTTGGACAGGTTGGGAGGCTACACCTTC.

The rearrangement joins TRBV19 to TRBJ2-1; D is perhaps TRBD2 (6 bases). V was shortened by 4 bases and J by 0 bases, with 10 bases between the two germline ends. Germline values: CDR1 LNHDA, CDR2 SQIVND (reference sequence). This CDR3 spans 15 amino acids. The CDR3 bases are TGTGCCAGTAGTAGGAGCGGGTTCTCCTACAATGAGCAGTTCTTC. Translating it yields CASSRSGFSYNEQFF.

The chain carries TRBV30 and TRBJ2-2; 8 bases agree with TRBD1. The CDR3 sequence is 15 residues long. Germline CDR1 GTSNPN, CDR2 SVGIG (reference sequence). With 2 bases clipped from V and 5 bases from J, the junction kept 7 bases outside the gene matches. The chain's CDR3 is CAWSTWTGLTGELFF. Here the CDR3 DNA reads TGTGCCTGGAGTACCTGGACAGGGTTAACCGGGGAGCTGTTTTTT.

This chain uses TRBV30 with TRBJ2-2; 10 bases are shared with TRBD2. From germline, CDR1 is GTSNPN and CDR2 SVGIG (reference sequence). The CDR3 is made up of 17 amino acids. Trimming cost V 5 bases and J 2 bases; bases outside gene matches: 11. DNA for the CDR3: TGTGCCTGGCTCGCCCGGACTAGCGGAATAAACACCGGGGAGCTGTTTTTT. Translating gives CAWLARTSGINTGELFF.

The rearrangement uses TRBV19 and TRBJ2-4; TRBD1 agrees at 7 bases. Germline V gene lookup returns CDR1 LNHDA and CDR2 SQIVND (reference sequence). J gave up 0 bases and V 6 bases, and 11 bases lay outside the gene matches. This CDR3 comprises 17 residues. The CDR3 region is CASSSRDRTLAKNIQYF. DNA for the CDR3: TGTGCCAGTAGCTCCAGGGACAGAACTTTAGCCAAAAACATTCAGTACTTC. Combining the CDR3 with reference TRBV19 and TRBJ2-4 gives the whole variable domain DGGITQSPKYLFRKEGQNVTLSCEQNLNHDAMYWYRQDPGQGLRLIYYSQIVNDFQKGDIAEGYSVSREKKESFPLTVTSAQKNPTAFYLCASSSRDRTLAKNIQYFGAGTRLSVL.